This T cell receptor (beta chain) was sequenced for a study of response to subunit inactivated influenza vaccine. This clonotype was recorded a few times. The CDR3 has 13 residues. The germline V gene has CDR1 DFQATT and CDR2 SNEGSKA (reference sequence). V was pared by 8 bases and J by 5 bases, with 7 bases of the junction left unmatched. TCRdb analysed the RT-PCR reads with MiXCR anew, one entry per CDR3 protein. The repertoire holds fewer than 700,000 distinct CDR3 sequences, with 10% to 15% as singletons. Sample: PBMCs from blood, taken roughly 45 days after vaccination. J is TRBJ2-2 and V is TRBV20-1; 8 nucleotides match TRBD2. The sequence was obtained from a man in his fifties who received an inactivated influenza vaccine. The CDR3 region has the DNA TGCAGTCCGGGAGGGCCCTTAACCGGGGAGCTGTTTTTT. This codes for CSPGGPLTGELFF.